This T cell receptor beta chain was recorded in a study of CD8 T cells in Susac syndrome (dated by TCRdb to between 2019 and 2020). Study-wide context: Whether CD8+ T cell activation and differentiation in Susac syndrome was antigen driven was tested using repertoire sequencing.

RNA was extracted using the RNeasy kit, and about 0.5 to 1 ug of the RNA was reverse transcribed with random hexamers. TCR beta CDR3 regions were amplified with the immunoSEQ multiplex PCR assay covering 54 Vbeta and 13 Jbeta segments. PCR amplification bias was corrected using a synthetic template baseline for primer optimization and computational correction. The study's own analysis went as follows. Reads were annotated to V, D and J genes per IMGT and analyzed with immunoSEQ Analyzer, keeping only productive sequences. Clonality was computed as one minus Shannon entropy normalized by log2 of the number of productive unique sequences. For each patient and control, public and private clones were evaluated among the 100 most prevalent clones. Susac-specific clones were defined as absent from healthy and MS cohorts, 850 to 1,300 published viral clones and other ImmuneACCESS disease sequences. TCRdb's own reprocessing of the public reads used fastp at Q25 and MiXCR and kept productive beta chains. One record per CDR3 amino acid sequence lists the most common genes and DNA. The V and J calls shown here were made by TCRdb, not taken from the authors' results. Within this sample are about 250,000 distinct CDR3 sequences, with around 93% of them counted one time only. Roughly 0.07% of the sample comes from the top ten.

The research as a whole found: The study acknowledged that relatively few individuals were included in the TCR sequencing and HLA analysis.

Regarding this clonotype: No cognate antigen has been identified for it. The record has no base qualities; no much larger clone is one base away.

Peripheral blood CD8+ and CD4+ T cells from healthy donors, Susac syndrome patients and multiple sclerosis patients were profiled using high-throughput TCR beta sequencing. The multiple sclerosis controls were treatment-naive patients whose relapsing-remitting disease, either stable or active, fulfilled the revised McDonald criteria. Bulk CD8+ and CD4+ T cells were purified by magnetic negative isolation, whereas CD8+ TEMRA cells were enriched by FACS. Blood was collected in EDTA tubes and processed within 24 hours, with PBMCs isolated through density gradient centrifugation. PBMCs intended for TCR sequencing were frozen in liquid nitrogen and were later thawed in a 37 degrees C water bath. The sorted or isolated CD4+, CD8+ and CD8+ TEMRA cells reached a purity of at least 90%. For CDR1 and CDR2, the germline V gene lists SGHTA and FQGNSA. V lost 2 bases and J lost 6 bases; the stretch between them is 14 bases long. The CDR3 covers 14 residues, taking in both the cysteine and the phenylalanine. The sequence is cut down to CDR3 DNA, 42 bases in frame from base 1.

The sample was CD4+ T cells from PBMCs. In this chain, TRBV7-2 is recombined with TRBJ2-7; the D element might be TRBD1 or TRBD2, as each aligns at 6 bases. The clonotype was recovered from a human donor with multiple sclerosis. CDR3 region: CASSLRPGGGEQYF. Read as DNA, the sequence is TGTGCCAGCAGCTTAAGGCCCGGAGGGGGCGAGCAGTACTTC.